A single sample is the source of the 11 T cell receptor beta chains below, sequenced in a study of tumor and adjacent non-tumor tissue in lung cancer. The template was RNA from unsorted bulk tissue. TCRbeta libraries were built with three rounds of nested PCR, modified from ARM-PCR. Each CDR3 protein gets one entry after TCRdb re-called the multiplex PCR reads with MiXCR. The sample lists some 120,000 distinct CDR3 sequences, roughly 64% occurring once. Sequencing was done on a sample of lung tumor tissue. The receptors here all came from a man aged 25 to 40 with non-small cell lung cancer.

This clonotype was detected many times. The rearrangement joins TRBV12-3 or TRBV12-4 to TRBJ1-2; weak D call: TRBD1 (6 bases). Trimming pared 5 bases from V and 4 bases from J, leaving 8 bases between. The CDR3 loop spans 12 amino acids. Here the CDR3 DNA reads TGTGCCAGCAGTACAGGGCCCTATGGCTACACCTTC. Its protein is CASSTGPYGYTF.

In the case of this clonotype: A clone one base away is much larger, so this may be a read error. V usage is TRBV29-1 and J usage is TRBJ2-7, with D perhaps TRBD1 or TRBD2 (5 bases each). Trimming shortened V by 3 bases and J by 7 bases, and 10 bases separated the two germline ends. Per germline, CDR1 SQVTM and CDR2 ANQGSEA. CDR3 length: 11 amino acids. The CDR3 here is CSVDTWGEQYF. The CDR3 DNA reads as TGCAGCGTTGATACATGGGGGGAGCAGTACTTC.

This clonotype was detected once. A single base separates this from a much larger clone, so it may be a read error. The rearrangement uses TRBV20-1 and TRBJ2-3, with a tentative D call TRBD2 (5 bases). In germline, CDR1 is DFQATT, CDR2 SNEGSKA (reference sequence). V gave up 8 bases and J gave up 0 bases, with 15 bases separating them. CDR3 length equals 14 residues. DNA of the CDR3: TGCAGTACCCCAGCGGACCTAAGCACAGATACGCAGTATTTT. Amino acid sequence: CSTPADLSTDTQYF.

This clonotype was counted between two and nine times. Compared with germline, one end of the junction differs, possibly owing to a read error. The rearrangement uses TRBV29-1 and TRBJ2-6; perhaps TRBD2 as D (5 bases). From germline, CDR1 is SQVTM and CDR2 ANQGSEA. This CDR3 is 13 amino acids long. The CDR3 protein is CSVDGVGTNVLTF. The CDR3 DNA sequence: TGCAGCGTTGACGGGGTTGGGACCAACGTCCTGACTTTC.

About this clonotype itself: A read error may produce the germline difference seen at one junction end. The rearrangement joins TRBV9 to TRBJ2-1, with 11 bases lining up with TRBD1. This CDR3 contains 16 residues. The V gene's germline CDR1 is SGDLS and CDR2 YYNGEE. CDR3 loop: CASSTGTGGGGAEHFF. As DNA, the CDR3 is TGTGCCAGCAGCACCGGGACAGGGGGGGGTGGGGCTGAGCATTTCTTC.

This clonotype came up many times. V is TRBV30 and J is TRBJ1-2, with D hard to call. In germline, CDR1 is GTSNPN, CDR2 SVGIG (reference sequence). The CDR3 runs 14 residues. The V end lost 2 bases, the J end lost 5 bases, and 15 bases lay between the germline ends. The CDR3 nucleotides read TGTGCCTGGAGTAACGTGGAGTACCGGTATGGCTACACCTTC. It encodes CAWSNVEYRYGYTF.

Concerning this clonotype: Because the CDR3 is missing its conserved closing phenylalanine or tryptophan, this is likely a read error. This chain joins TRBV6-5 and TRBJ2-7; D remains ambiguous. CDR3 length: 14 residues. V lost 2 bases and J 2 bases, leaving 10 bases between the germline ends. In germline, CDR1 is MNHEY, CDR2 SVGAGI. CDR3 region: CASSYGRNTYEQYL. The CDR3 DNA reads TGTGCCAGCAGTTACGGCAGGAACACCTACGAGCAGTACTTA.

Ten or more counts support this clonotype. The DNA for the CDR3 is TGCAGTGCTAGACCGCAGACTAGCTCCTACAATGAGCAGTTCTTC. Translated, it gives CSARPQTSSYNEQFF. The chain uses TRBV20-1 and TRBJ2-1; D perhaps matches TRBD2 (6 bases). In germline, CDR1 is DFQATT, CDR2 SNEGSKA (reference sequence). There are 15 residues in the CDR3. V gave up 2 bases and J gave up 0 bases, with 11 bases separating them.

This clonotype showed up just a few times. Relative to the germline gene, one junction end is altered; a read error may explain this. The CDR3 loop reads CASAVAENTGELLF. CDR3 DNA sequence: TGTGCCAGCGCCGTGGCGGAGAACACCGGGGAGCTGCTTTTT. V gene TRBV6-5 combines with J gene TRBJ2-2; maybe TRBD2 (5 bases). The CDR3 consists of 14 residues. The V gene's germline CDR1 is MNHEY and CDR2 SVGAGI.

On this clonotype: One base away lies a much larger clone, so this may be a sequencing read error. The V call is TRBV20-1, the J call TRBJ2-1; TRBD2 agrees at 9 bases. Germline CDR1 and CDR2: DFQATT and SNEGSKA (reference sequence). The CDR3 runs to 15 residues. This CDR3 is CSATPGTSPYNEHFF. The CDR3 DNA reads TGCAGTGCTACCCCCGGGACTAGCCCCTACAATGAGCACTTCTTC.

A word on this clonotype: One end of the junction varies from germline; a read error may be responsible. The V and J genes are TRBV6-2 or TRBV6-3 and TRBJ2-3; 10 positions match TRBD2. This CDR3 is built from 17 residues. Germline CDR1 MNHEY, CDR2 SVGEGT. CDR3 amino acids: CVSSYYFLAGATDRQYF. The CDR3 region has the DNA TGTGTCAGCAGTTACTATTTCCTAGCGGGGGCCACAGATAGGCAGTATTTT.